The 17 T cell receptor beta chains below were found in one sample sequenced in a study of cytomegalovirus exposure and HLA in healthy donors (dated by TCRdb to about 2017). The receptor library was made with the immunoSEQ multiplex PCR assay. In its TCRdb copy, this immuneACCESS table keeps in-frame sequences only and misses some clones. Where compared with another copy, unresolved V genes explain less than half of these, and the others have no known cause. Counted in this sample were 150,000 or so clones; more than 70% of them appeared once. Of the sample, roughly 2.1% is held by the ten largest clones. The sequenced sample consisted of PBMCs. All receptors come from a human donor in good health.

The chain uses TRBV5-1 and TRBJ2-2; 8 nucleotides line up with TRBD1. CDR1 SGHRS and CDR2 YFSETQ come from the germline V gene. The J segment lost 3 bases and the V segment lost 0 bases, leaving 4 bases of the junction unmatched. The CDR3 runs 16 residues. The CDR3 region is CASSLDPGGYTGELFF. The CDR3 DNA reads TGCGCCAGCAGCTTGGATCCAGGGGGCTACACCGGGGAGCTGTTTTTT. Full variable domain (missing parts from reference TRBV5-1 and TRBJ2-2): KAGVTQTPRYLIKTRGQQVTLSCSPISGHRSVSWYQQTPGQGLQFLFEYFSETQRNKGNFPGRFSGRQFSNSRSEMNVSTLELGDSALYLCASSLDPGGYTGELFFGEGSRLTVL.

The chain employs TRBV2 and TRBJ1-1; D gene unclear. Germline CDR1 is SNHLY and CDR2 is FYNNEI. There are 11 residues in the CDR3. The V end was cut by 5 bases, the J end by 6 bases, with 7 bases between. CDR3 DNA: TGTGCCAGCAGTATTAGCGCTGAAGCTTTCTTT. Protein product: CASSISAEAFF.

J is TRBJ2-7 and V is TRBV13; a weak D match, TRBD2 (5 bases). CDR3 length equals 13 residues. Trimming took 0 bases from V and 4 from J, leaving 7 bases between them. The germline CDR1 and CDR2 sequences are PRHDT and FYEKMQ (reference sequence). CDR3 nucleotide sequence: TGTGCCAGCAGCTTAGGTGGGAGTTACGAGCAGTACTTC. This translates into CASSLGGSYEQYF. Full variable domain (rest looked up from reference TRBV13 and TRBJ2-7): AAGVIQSPRHLIKEKRETATLKCYPIPRHDTVYWYQQGPGQDPQFLISFYEKMQSDKGSIPDRFSAQQFSDYHSELNMSSLELGDSALYFCASSLGGSYEQYFGPGTRLTVT.

This chain connects TRBV27 to TRBJ2-1; 8 positions match TRBD1. The V segment lost 3 bases and the J segment 7 bases; nucleotides outside the gene matches: 8. The CDR3 loop spans 15 amino acids. Germline CDR1 and CDR2: MNHEY and SMNVEV (reference sequence). CDR3 amino acids: CASSFSRGLGNEQFF. The CDR3 nucleotides read TGTGCCAGCAGTTTTTCCAGGGGGCTAGGAAATGAGCAGTTCTTC.

CDR3 bases: TGCAGCGCTATGACTAGCGGGAGGTCTTCTGGGGCCAACGTCCTGACTTTC. It encodes CSAMTSGRSSGANVLTF. V gene TRBV29-1 combines with J gene TRBJ2-6; 13 bases match TRBD2. The CDR3 loop spans 17 amino acids. V gave up 7 bases and J gave up 1 base; unmatched junction bases: 7. Germline values: CDR1 SQVTM, CDR2 ANQGSEA.

This chain uses TRBV5-8 with TRBJ1-2, with D perhaps TRBD1 (6 bases). Trimming shortened V by 2 bases and J by 8 bases, and 13 bases separated the two germline ends. CDR3 length: 13 amino acids. Germline V CDR1 and CDR2: SGHTS, YDEGEE. CDR3 sequence reads: CASSLGQKRGYTF. In DNA, the CDR3 is TGTGCCAGCAGCTTAGGACAGAAAAGGGGCTACACCTTC. The whole variable domain, filled in from reference TRBV5-8 and TRBJ1-2, reads EAGVTQSPTHLIKTRGQQATLRCSPISGHTSVYWYQQALGLGLQFLLWYDEGEERNRGNFPPRFSGRQFPNYSSELNVNALELEDSALYLCASSLGQKRGYTFGSGTRLTVV.

The chain carries TRBV27 and TRBJ1-1; D unclear. V lost 6 bases and J lost 3, with 11 bases in between. The CDR3 contains 13 residues. Germline CDR1 MNHEY, CDR2 SMNVEV (reference sequence). The CDR3 sequence: CASRVSGYTEAFF. As DNA, the CDR3 is TGTGCCAGCAGAGTTTCCGGGTACACTGAAGCTTTCTTT.

The J gene is TRBJ1-6, the V gene TRBV15, with TRBD1 matching 8 bases. Germline CDR1 LNHNV, CDR2 YYDKDF (reference sequence). The CDR3 has 17 residues. V shed 3 bases, J shed 6 bases, and the junction held 10 bases outside the gene matches. The CDR3: CATSRLGQGDSNSPLHF. The CDR3 DNA follows: TGTGCCACCAGCAGGCTAGGACAGGGTGATTCTAATTCACCCCTCCACTTT.

The chain couples TRBV6-4 to TRBJ2-3, with 7 bases aligning to TRBD2. The CDR3 contains 14 residues. Germline V gene lookup returns CDR1 MRHNA and CDR2 SNTAGT. Trimming at V came to 2 bases and at J to 3 bases, leaving 2 bases not matched to a gene. The CDR3 nucleotides read TGTGCCAGCAGTGACGGGGGGGAAACAGATACGCAGTATTTT. It codes for CASSDGGETDTQYF.

This sequence joins TRBV18 and TRBJ1-4; D may be TRBD1 (5 bases). The germline CDR1 and CDR2 sequences are KGHSH and LQKENI. The CDR3 sequence is 14 residues long. The germline V and J ends were trimmed by 6 bases and 6 bases, with 14 bases remaining between them. The CDR3 DNA reads TGTGCCAGCTCCATTGGGGGGACGGATGAAAAACTGTTTTTT. It codes for CASSIGGTDEKLFF.

This chain uses TRBV4-1 with TRBJ2-7; 8 bases match TRBD1. In germline, CDR1 is MGHRA, CDR2 YSYEKL. V was pared by 2 bases and J by 3 bases, with 9 bases of the junction left unmatched. There are 16 residues in the CDR3. CDR3 in amino acids: CASSQLIGQGGYEQYF. The DNA for the CDR3 is TGCGCCAGCAGCCAACTAATCGGACAGGGCGGCTACGAGCAGTACTTC.

The J gene is TRBJ1-6, the V gene TRBV5-1; possible D gene TRBD1, 5 bases. V was clipped by 7 bases and J by 7 bases, with 18 bases between them. The CDR3 covers 15 residues. Germline V gene sequence: CDR1 SGHRS, CDR2 YFSETQ. This chain's CDR3 is CASAALDRVNSPLHF. The CDR3 DNA reads TGCGCCAGCGCCGCCCTCGACAGAGTCAATTCACCCCTCCACTTT.

The rearrangement links TRBV18 to TRBJ2-7, with 7 bases lining up with TRBD2. V trimming: 3 bases; J trimming: 2 bases; junction bases outside the gene matches: 7. This CDR3 region has 15 residues. Germline values: CDR1 KGHSH, CDR2 LQKENI. In DNA form, the CDR3 reads TGTGCCAGCTCACCTGGACTAGGCCAGCCCTACGAGCAGTACTTC. Its protein product is CASSPGLGQPYEQYF.

This chain joins TRBV19 and TRBJ2-7, with 10 bases identical to TRBD1. Losses at the gene ends were 6 bases for V and 6 bases for J; bases not matched to a gene: 8. The germline V gene has CDR1 LNHDA and CDR2 SQIVND (reference sequence). The CDR3 is 14 amino acids. CDR3 in DNA: TGTGCCAGTAGCCGACAGGGGGCTTGGGTCGAGCAGTACTTC. Amino acids: CASSRQGAWVEQYF.

On this clone itself: Germline and junction disagree at one end, which may indicate a read error. The chain uses TRBV5-6 and TRBJ2-1, with 7 bases that match TRBD2. There are 13 residues in the CDR3. Germline CDR1 reads SGHDT; CDR2 reads YYEEEE. In DNA form, the CDR3 reads TGTGCCAGCAGCGGACTAGTATCCCCTCTCGAAATCTTC. This codes for CASSGLVSPLEIF.

This chain uses TRBV2 with TRBJ2-5; D perhaps matches TRBD1 (5 bases). Trimming cost V 7 bases and J 4 bases, with 16 bases left between them. Germline V CDR1 and CDR2: SNHLY, FYNNEI. This CDR3 is 14 amino acids long. The CDR3 DNA sequence: TGTGCCAGCAACTATTTCAAGGGGTCAGAGACCCAGTACTTC. Translation: CASNYFKGSETQYF.

The V and J genes are TRBV27 and TRBJ2-3, with D hard to call. The V gene lost 2 bases and the J gene lost 2 bases, with 8 bases spanning the gap. Germline V gives CDR1 MNHEY, CDR2 SMNVEV (reference sequence). The CDR3 covers 14 residues. The CDR3 loop reads CASSLTPSTDTQYF. In nucleotides, the CDR3 is TGTGCCAGCAGTTTAACACCCTCCACAGATACGCAGTATTTT.